The 21 T cell receptor beta chains reported below all come from one sample, sequenced in a study of T cells in women clearing cervical HPV infection. Generated by immunoSEQ multiplex PCR, the TCRdb table keeps only in-frame clones and is missing some. The record lists over 30,000 clones, of which the ten most abundant hold around 3.5%. The sample taken for sequencing was blood buffy coat. The receptor set was obtained from a woman between 18 and 75 years old with a cervical HPV16 infection that either progressed to CIN3+ or cleared (not recorded which).

About this clone itself: Sequencing ends 3 residues short of the CDR3 end; the germline J gene provides the rest. This chain links TRBV28 with TRBJ2-5; TRBD1 matches 7 bases. The CDR3 totals 14 residues. V shed 7 bases, J shed 5 bases, and the junction held 10 bases outside the gene matches. Germline-derived CDR1 and CDR2 are MDHEN and SYDVKM. The CDR3 loop reads CASNQGGRWETQYF. Partial CDR3 DNA: TGTGCCAGCAACCAAGGGGGCAGGTGGGAGACC. Supplemented by reference TRBV28 and TRBJ2-5, the full variable domain reads DVKVTQSSRYLVKRTGEKVFLECVQDMDHENMFWYRQDPGLGLRLIYFSYDVKMKEKGDIPEGYSVSREKKERFSLILESASTNQTSMYLCASNQGGRWETQYFGPGTRLLVL.

The CDR3 spells CASSLGQGGEQYF. The part of the CDR3 DNA that was read is TGTGCCAGCAGCTTGGGACAGGGTGGCGAG. The genes are TRBV5-6 and TRBJ2-7, with 7 bases matching TRBD1. The read finishes 3 residues shy of the CDR3 end, and the germline J gene is used to complete it. Germline values: CDR1 SGHDT, CDR2 YYEEEE. V was clipped by 0 bases and J by 6 bases; unmatched bases: 3. The CDR3 sequence is 13 residues long.

In the case of this clone: The read comes to an end 3 residues before the CDR3 does, leaving the germline J gene to fill in the end. The genes are TRBV7-6 and TRBJ2-2; weak D call: TRBD2 (7 bases). The length of the CDR3 is 13 residues. The germline V gene encodes CDR1 SGHVS and CDR2 FNYEAQ. V was trimmed by 5 bases and J by 7 bases, leaving 11 bases between them. CDR3 residues: CASSKGGVGELFF. Incomplete CDR3 DNA: TGTGCCAGCAGCAAAGGGGGGGTCGGGGAG.

The CDR3 is CSVDSQREWYEQYF. The part of the CDR3 DNA that was read is TGCAGCGTTGATAGCCAGCGGGAGTGGTACGAG. The rearrangement joins TRBV29-1 to TRBJ2-7; TRBD2 matches 8 bases. The observed sequence ends 3 residues before the CDR3 terminus, with the missing tail filled in from the germline J gene. This CDR3 has 14 residues. Losses at the gene ends were 3 bases for V and 4 bases for J; bases not matched to a gene: 8. Germline values: CDR1 SQVTM, CDR2 ANQGSEA.

Details on this clone: The CDR3 is cut off 3 residues early in the read; its end comes from the germline J gene. V is TRBV5-1 and J is TRBJ2-7; TRBD1 aligns across 9 bases. The V segment lost 4 bases and the J segment 2 bases; nucleotides outside the gene matches: 10. The germline gives CDR1 SGHRS, CDR2 YFSETQ. The CDR3 is made up of 16 amino acids. The CDR3 spells CASSLANRGRTYEQYF. The CDR3 DNA, read in part, is TGCGCCAGCAGCCTCGCGAACAGGGGGCGAACCTACGAG.

About this clone itself: Read sequence stops 3 residues before the CDR3 end, and the germline J gene provides the missing end. The chain couples TRBV20-1 to TRBJ2-1; 13 bases map to TRBD2. V was clipped by 6 bases and J by 4 bases; unmatched bases: 6. Per germline, CDR1 DFQATT and CDR2 SNEGSKA (reference sequence). This CDR3 is 15 amino acids long. The DNA read from the CDR3 is TGCAGTGCGGCAGGGACTAGCGGGACTTACAATGAG. Amino acids: CSAAGTSGTYNE. The whole CDR3 protein is CSAAGTSGTYNEQFF.

Comment on this clone: The read ends 3 residues early relative to the CDR3; the germline J gene fills the gap. The chain employs TRBV20-1 and TRBJ2-1, with D tentatively TRBD2 (6 bases). Trimming removed 6 bases from V and 6 bases from J, with 18 bases in between. The CDR3 sequence is 14 residues long. Per the germline V gene, CDR1 is DFQATT and CDR2 is SNEGSKA (reference sequence). CDR3 DNA, as far as it was read: TGCAGTGCAGACTGGGCCGCGACTAGCAATGAG. It encodes CSADWAATSNE. The complete CDR3 sequence is CSADWAATSNEQFF.

A note on this clone: From the germline J gene comes the end of the CDR3, since the read stops 3 residues before it. The chain links TRBV19 to TRBJ1-1; 8 positions match TRBD1. The CDR3 is 14 amino acids. In germline, CDR1 is LNHDA, CDR2 SQIVND (reference sequence). V lost 6 bases, J lost 3 bases, and 6 bases stayed unmatched. The CDR3 bases that were read are TGTGCCAGTAGATCGACAGGGGCGGACACTGAA. Translated: CASRSTGADTE. Given in full, the CDR3 is CASRSTGADTEAFF.

Turning to this clone: Read data end 3 residues before the CDR3 end; the end is taken from the germline J gene. The rearrangement joins TRBV7-2 to TRBJ2-2, with a tentative D call TRBD1 (6 bases). Germline V gives CDR1 SGHTA, CDR2 FQGNSA. This CDR3 comprises 15 residues. V gave up 1 base and J gave up 4 bases, with 10 bases separating them. The DNA read from the CDR3 is TGTGCCAGCAGCTTAGGTCAGGGGAGCACCGGGGAG. Translation gives CASSLGQGSTGE. The CDR3, in full, reads CASSLGQGSTGELFF.

To note about this clone: The read terminates 3 residues ahead of where the CDR3 ends, so the germline J gene completes it. The gene calls are TRBV28 and TRBJ2-7; D gene unclear. The CDR3 has 12 amino acids. V was pared by 5 bases and J by 2 bases, with 7 bases between. Germline CDR1 and CDR2: MDHEN and SYDVKM. The CDR3 sequence is CASSHPPYEQYF. The covered CDR3 bases are TGTGCCAGCAGTCATCCCCCCTACGAG.

A note on this clone: The read gets to within 3 residues of the CDR3 end, and the germline J gene fills in the rest. The gene calls are TRBV29-1 and TRBJ2-3; 9 nucleotides align to TRBD1. This CDR3 contains 14 residues. Trimming cost V 3 bases and J 4 bases; bases outside gene matches: 5. Germline lookup yields CDR1 SQVTM and CDR2 ANQGSEA. The CDR3 sequence is CSVDMGQGADTQYF. CDR3 DNA (partial): TGCAGCGTTGATATGGGACAGGGTGCAGATACG.

A remark on this clone: With the read ending 3 residues before the CDR3 end, the germline J gene is used to fill in that end. The V and J genes are TRBV2 and TRBJ2-7; no reliable D call. This CDR3 spans 11 amino acids. Between the trimmed V and J ends, which lost 5 bases and 6 bases, there was a span of 8 bases. Germline CDR1 is SNHLY and CDR2 is FYNNEI. The covered CDR3 bases are TGTGCCAGCAGTTACAGCTTCGAG. Residues: CASSYSFE. From start to end, the CDR3 is CASSYSFEQYF.

Comment on this clone: Read coverage stops 3 residues before the CDR3 terminus; the germline J gene supplies the remainder. The chain joins TRBV11-2 to TRBJ1-5; TRBD1 is a possible D gene (5 bases). Germline V lookup: CDR1 SGHAT, CDR2 FQNNGV. The CDR3 contains 15 residues. V was clipped by 2 bases and J by 2 bases, with 10 bases between them. CDR3 DNA (partial): TGTGCCAGCAGCTTACAGGGCTTTGGCAATCAGCCC. Amino acid sequence: CASSLQGFGNQP. The full CDR3 protein reads CASSLQGFGNQPQHF.

As to this clone: The DNA ends 3 residues before the CDR3 does, and the rest of the CDR3 is filled in from the germline J gene. J is TRBJ1-4 and V is TRBV30; 8 bases align to TRBD1. The germline gives CDR1 GTSNPN, CDR2 SVGIG (reference sequence). V lost 5 bases, J lost 6 bases, and 14 bases stayed unmatched. The CDR3 covers 16 residues. The CDR3 region is CAWGSPRTGRDEKLFF. The DNA read from the CDR3 is TGTGCCTGGGGAAGCCCCCGGACAGGGCGGGATGAAAAA.

As for this clone: The read finishes 3 residues shy of the CDR3 end, and the germline J gene is used to complete it. The V call is TRBV2, the J call TRBJ1-5; 8 bases map to TRBD1. V was clipped by 6 bases and J by 5 bases; unmatched bases: 3. The CDR3 runs 13 residues. Germline V lookup: CDR1 SNHLY, CDR2 FYNNEI. CDR3: CASSVDRDQPQHF. The CDR3 bases that were read are TGTGCCAGCAGCGTGGACAGGGATCAGCCC.

Here the CDR3 reads CASSSGTGGPGELFF. The part of the CDR3 DNA that was read is TGTGCCAGCAGCTCCGGGACAGGGGGTCCCGGGGAG. The chain recombines TRBV5-6 with TRBJ2-2, with 11 bases aligning to TRBD1. Sequencing ends 3 residues short of the CDR3 end; the germline J gene provides the rest. This CDR3 has 15 residues. Germline CDR1 and CDR2: SGHDT and YYEEEE. The junction had 4 bases not matched to a gene; V was cut back by 3 bases and J by 6 bases. The full variable domain, completed using reference TRBV5-6 and TRBJ2-2, is DAGVTQSPTHLIKTRGQQVTLRCSPKSGHDTVSWYQQALGQGPQFIFQYYEEEERQRGNFPDRFSGHQFPNYSSELNVNALLLGDSALYLCASSSGTGGPGELFFGEGSRLTVL.

The DNA read from the CDR3 is TGTGCCAGCAGCTTCCCAAACACCGGGGAG. The encoded protein is CASSFPNTGE. The whole CDR3 sequence is CASSFPNTGELFF. This chain links TRBV7-3 with TRBJ2-2; no definite D call. The read gets to within 3 residues of the CDR3 end, and the germline J gene fills in the rest. This CDR3 has 13 amino acids. V lost 3 bases and J lost 2, with 4 bases in between. Germline V gene lookup returns CDR1 SGHTA and CDR2 FQGTGA. Together with reference TRBV7-3 and TRBJ2-2, the CDR3 gives the full variable domain: GAGVSQTPSNKVTEKGKYVELRCDPISGHTALYWYRQSLGQGPEFLIYFQGTGAADDSGLPNDRFFAVRPEGSVSTLKIQRTERGDSAVYLCASSFPNTGELFFGEGSRLTVL.

Notes on this clone: The CDR3 is cut off 3 residues early in the read; its end comes from the germline J gene. The chain links TRBV5-1 to TRBJ2-3; D ambiguous. Trimming took off 4 bases at V and 3 bases at J, with 15 bases between the two ends. The CDR3 runs 15 residues. Germline-derived CDR1 and CDR2 are SGHRS and YFSETQ. The CDR3 reads CASSLGAIRTDTQYF. The CDR3 DNA, read in part, is TGCGCCAGCAGCCTGGGTGCGATTCGGACAGATACG.

In the case of this clone: The CDR3 end falls 3 residues outside the read, so it is completed with the germline J gene. The V call is TRBV6-2 or TRBV6-3, the J call TRBJ1-5; D gene unclear. V lost 5 bases, J lost 6 bases, and 17 bases lay in between. Germline CDR1 reads MNHEY; CDR2 reads SVGEGT. CDR3 size: 15 residues. The sequenced part of the CDR3 DNA is TGTGCCAGCAGTCCTTTTACCATGTCGGGTCAGCCC. Amino acid sequence: CASSPFTMSGQP. The entire CDR3 protein is CASSPFTMSGQPQHF.

CDR3 amino acids: CASSSGTGIYEQYF. CDR3 DNA, as far as it was read: TGTGCCAGCAGTTCCGGGACAGGCATCTACGAG. The V and J genes are TRBV28 and TRBJ2-7; 8 bases map to TRBD1. The read ends 3 residues before the CDR3 terminus; that terminus is restored from the germline J gene. Germline V gene sequence: CDR1 MDHEN, CDR2 SYDVKM. The CDR3 covers 14 residues. J was trimmed by 3 bases and V by 4 bases; bases with no gene match: 5. Full variable domain (missing parts from reference TRBV28 and TRBJ2-7): DVKVTQSSRYLVKRTGEKVFLECVQDMDHENMFWYRQDPGLGLRLIYFSYDVKMKEKGDIPEGYSVSREKKERFSLILESASTNQTSMYLCASSSGTGIYEQYFGPGTRLTVT.

This CDR3 is CARNSAANEKLFF. The covered CDR3 bases are TGTGCCAGGAACTCCGCCGCCAATGAAAAA. The J gene is TRBJ1-4, the V gene TRBV2; D is unresolved. The sequence runs out 3 residues before the end of the CDR3; the remainder is reconstructed from the germline J gene. The CDR3 loop spans 13 amino acids. CDR1 is SNHLY, CDR2 FYNNEI, per germline. Trimming shortened V by 9 bases and J by 5 bases, and 13 bases separated the two germline ends.